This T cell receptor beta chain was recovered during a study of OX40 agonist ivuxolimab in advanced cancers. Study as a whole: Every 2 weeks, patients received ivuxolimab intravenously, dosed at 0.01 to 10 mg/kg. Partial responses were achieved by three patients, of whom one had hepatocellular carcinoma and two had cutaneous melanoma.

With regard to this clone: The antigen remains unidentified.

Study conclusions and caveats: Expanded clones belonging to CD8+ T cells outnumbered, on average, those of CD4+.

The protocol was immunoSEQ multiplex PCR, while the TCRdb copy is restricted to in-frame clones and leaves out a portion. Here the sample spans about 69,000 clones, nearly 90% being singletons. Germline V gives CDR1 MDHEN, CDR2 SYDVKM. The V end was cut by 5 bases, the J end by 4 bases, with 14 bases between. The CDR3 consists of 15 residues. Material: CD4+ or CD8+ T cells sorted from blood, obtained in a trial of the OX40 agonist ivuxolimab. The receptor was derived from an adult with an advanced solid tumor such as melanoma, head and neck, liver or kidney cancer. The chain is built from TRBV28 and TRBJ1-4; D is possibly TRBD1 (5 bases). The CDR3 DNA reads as TGTGCCAGCAGTGTCGGAGGGGACGGTAATGAAAAACTGTTTTTT. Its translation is CASSVGGDGNEKLFF.